These 29 T cell receptor beta chains came from one sample sequenced in a study of blood T cell repertoires in COVID-19. The protocol was immunoSEQ multiplex PCR, while the TCRdb copy is restricted to in-frame clones and leaves out a portion. There are some 200,000 clones in the sample; approximately 89% occur only once, and approximately 0.77% lies in the top ten. What was sequenced was PBMCs or T cells enriched from blood (not recorded which). The receptor set was obtained from a woman aged 18-29 years who had recovered from COVID-19.

This chain joins TRBV4-3 and TRBJ2-7, with unresolved D. This CDR3 comprises 15 residues. V was clipped by 1 base and J by 1 base, with 11 bases between them. The germline CDR1 and CDR2 sequences are LGHNA and YSLEER. CDR3 sequence (DNA): TGCGCCAGCAGCCAAGGCCAGACCGGGTCCTACGAGCAGTACTTC. This translates into CASSQGQTGSYEQYF.

The chain combines TRBV5-6 with TRBJ2-7, with D hard to call. In germline, CDR1 is SGHDT, CDR2 YYEEEE. This CDR3 region has 13 residues. V dropped 1 base and J dropped 2 bases, with 7 bases sitting between them. The CDR3 reads CASSLFQTYEQYF. CDR3 nucleotides: TGTGCCAGCAGCTTGTTCCAGACCTACGAGCAGTACTTC.

The chain employs TRBV3-1 (or the pseudogene TRBV3-2) and TRBJ1-5; possibly TRBD1 for D (5 bases). Per the germline V gene, CDR1 is LGHDT and CDR2 is YNNKEL (reference sequence). The CDR3 extends over 14 amino acids. The V and J ends lost 0 bases and 6 bases respectively, with 9 bases between them. The CDR3, as DNA: TGTGCCAGCAGCCAAGAAGGGGTGGCTCAGCCCCAGCATTTT. It translates to CASSQEGVAQPQHF.

The chain has TRBV4-1 and TRBJ1-1, with D unclear. Germline V gene sequence: CDR1 MGHRA, CDR2 YSYEKL. The V and J ends lost 6 bases and 3 bases respectively, with 14 bases between them. This CDR3 comprises 14 residues. CDR3 sequence: CASRGYGVYTEAFF. The CDR3 DNA is TGCGCCAGCAGGGGTTACGGGGTTTACACTGAAGCTTTCTTT.

The chain recombines TRBV12-3 or TRBV12-4 with TRBJ1-1; TRBD1 matches 8 bases. Unmatched junction bases numbered 6, after V lost 7 bases and J lost 11 bases. This CDR3 is built from 11 residues. The chain's CDR3 is CASTQTGEAFF. The CDR3 nucleotides are TGTGCCAGCACCCAGACAGGGGAGGCTTTCTTT.

The chain combines TRBV7-9 with TRBJ1-1, with D hard to call. This CDR3 has 11 amino acids. Germline V gene sequence: CDR1 SEHNR, CDR2 FQNEAQ (reference sequence). V lost 6 bases and J 7 bases, leaving 9 bases between the germline ends. CDR3: CASRTGGEAFF. Here the CDR3 DNA reads TGTGCCAGCAGAACGGGAGGTGAAGCTTTCTTT. Combining the CDR3 with reference TRBV7-9 and TRBJ1-1 gives the whole variable domain DTGVSQNPRHKITKRGQNVTFRCDPISEHNRLYWYRQTLGQGPEFLTYFQNEAQLEKSRLLSDRFSAERPKGSFSTLEIQRTEQGDSAMYLCASRTGGEAFFGQGTRLTVV.

The rearrangement links TRBV2 to TRBJ2-5, with D unresolved. V was shortened by 3 bases and J by 5 bases, with 7 bases between the two germline ends. The CDR3 is 12 residues long. Germline CDR1 and CDR2: SNHLY and FYNNEI. CDR3 sequence reads: CASSDIEETQYF. As DNA, the CDR3 is TGTGCCAGCAGTGACATAGAGGAGACCCAGTACTTC.

Ten or more counts support this clone. This rearrangement joins TRBV16 to TRBJ2-7; no reliable D call. Germline-derived CDR1 and CDR2 are KGHSY and FQNENV. Trimming took off 0 bases at V and 0 bases at J, with 9 bases between the two ends. This CDR3 is built from 15 residues. This chain's CDR3 is CASSQSAGFSYEQYF. The CDR3 region has the DNA TGTGCCAGCAGCCAATCCGCCGGGTTCTCCTACGAGCAGTACTTC.

The genes are TRBV29-1 and TRBJ1-2; 10 nucleotides line up with TRBD1. CDR3 size: 15 residues. The V gene's germline CDR1 is SQVTM and CDR2 ANQGSEA. The junction had 8 bases not matched to a gene; V was cut back by 5 bases and J by 2 bases. Here the CDR3 reads CSVFGPGQGNYGYTF. Written as DNA, the CDR3 is TGCAGCGTTTTCGGTCCGGGACAGGGGAACTATGGCTACACCTTC.

The V and J genes are TRBV9 and TRBJ2-1; maybe TRBD1 (6 bases). In germline, CDR1 is SGDLS, CDR2 YYNGEE. The V and J ends lost 1 base and 6 bases respectively, with 11 bases between them. CDR3 length: 14 residues. CDR3 coding DNA: TGTGCCAGCAGCGTAACGAACAGGGTCAATGAGCAGTTCTTC. This encodes CASSVTNRVNEQFF. The whole variable domain, remainder taken from reference TRBV9 and TRBJ2-1, is DSGVTQTPKHLITATGQRVTLRCSPRSGDLSVYWYQQSLDQGLQFLIQYYNGEERAKGNILERFSAQQFPDLHSELNLSSLELGDSALYFCASSVTNRVNEQFFGPGTRLTVL.

The chain uses TRBV29-1 and TRBJ1-1; 7 nucleotides match TRBD1. V dropped 4 bases and J dropped 5; count of bases not matched to a gene: 7. CDR1 is SQVTM and CDR2 is ANQGSEA in the germline V gene. The CDR3 has 13 amino acids. DNA of the CDR3: TGCAGCGTTGCTGGTACAGGGGATACTGAAGCTTTCTTT. Translated, it gives CSVAGTGDTEAFF.

About this clone itself: At one of its ends the junction is not consistent with the germline gene, which may arise from a read error. The rearrangement joins TRBV12-3 or TRBV12-4 to TRBJ2-5; 9 positions agree with TRBD1. This CDR3 comprises 11 residues. In nucleotides, the CDR3 is TGTGCCAGCAGCCCCGGGACAGGGAAGGACTTC. Residues: CASSPGTGKDF.

Comment on this clone: The same CDR3 is also encoded by other DNA sequences in this sample. The chain uses TRBV27 and TRBJ2-1; D is undetermined. Trimming left V 0 bases short and J 7 bases short, with 7 bases between. CDR1 and CDR2 from the germline V gene are MNHEY and SMNVEV (reference sequence). There are 13 residues in the CDR3. The CDR3 loop reads CASSLSSRNEQFF. CDR3 DNA: TGTGCCAGCAGTTTATCTTCACGGAATGAGCAGTTCTTC.

The chain links TRBV10-3 to TRBJ2-2, with 8 bases matching TRBD1. Germline-derived CDR1 and CDR2 are ENHRY and SYGVKD. The ends lost 5 bases at V and 5 bases at J; junction bases unmatched: 4. There are 14 residues in the CDR3. CDR3 in amino acids: CAISQGAGTGELFF. In DNA, the CDR3 is TGTGCCATCAGTCAGGGGGCAGGGACCGGGGAGCTGTTTTTT.

This chain uses TRBV6-2 or TRBV6-3 with TRBJ1-2; 8 bases line up with TRBD1. Germline CDR1 reads MNHEY; CDR2 reads SVGEGT. The CDR3 is 15 residues long. V gave up 5 bases and J gave up 1 base; unmatched junction bases: 6. The CDR3 loop reads CASSRIGQGNYGYTF. CDR3 nucleotide sequence: TGTGCCAGCAGTCGAATAGGACAGGGTAACTATGGCTACACCTTC.

The chain links TRBV15 to TRBJ2-2; 12 bases match TRBD2. The J segment lost 5 bases and the V segment lost 5 bases, leaving 3 bases of the junction unmatched. The germline V gene has CDR1 LNHNV and CDR2 YYDKDF (reference sequence). This CDR3 has 15 amino acids. In DNA, the CDR3 is TGTGCCACCAGCCTAGGACTAGCGGGAACCGGGGAGCTGTTTTTT. Amino acids: CATSLGLAGTGELFF.

V gene TRBV18 combines with J gene TRBJ1-5; TRBD1 matches at 8 bases. Germline trimming cut 0 bases from V and 2 bases from J; bases unmatched to any gene: 3. From germline, CDR1 is KGHSH and CDR2 LQKENI. This CDR3 contains 16 residues. The DNA of the CDR3 is TGTGCCAGCTCACCACCGGGACAGGATCGCAATCAGCCCCAGCATTTT. This sequence encodes CASSPPGQDRNQPQHF.

V is TRBV4-2 and J is TRBJ2-7; a possible D gene is TRBD1 (5 bases). V was trimmed by 4 bases and J by 2 bases, leaving 12 bases between them. The CDR3 loop spans 14 amino acids. Per germline, CDR1 LGHNA and CDR2 YNFKEQ. The CDR3 spells CASSPEVRAYEQYF. The CDR3 region has the DNA TGTGCCAGCAGCCCAGAGGTCAGGGCCTACGAGCAGTACTTC.

The V call is TRBV18, the J call TRBJ1-2, with D possibly being TRBD1 (6 bases). Germline V gene sequence: CDR1 KGHSH, CDR2 LQKENI. The CDR3 length is 15 residues. Deletions cut 6 bases from V and 7 bases from J, with 21 bases between. CDR3 DNA sequence: TGTGCCAGCTCCACAGCCACAGGGCTAGACGGTGGCTACACCTTC. Its protein is CASSTATGLDGGYTF. Full variable domain (rest looked up from reference TRBV18 and TRBJ1-2): NAGVMQNPRHLVRRRGQEARLRCSPMKGHSHVYWYRQLPEEGLKFMVYLQKENIIDESGMPKERFSAEFPKEGPSILRIQQVVRGDSAAYFCASSTATGLDGGYTFGSGTRLTVV.

This clone turned up a few times. V is TRBV19 and J is TRBJ1-4; D unclear. The germline V gene encodes CDR1 LNHDA and CDR2 SQIVND (reference sequence). The CDR3 contains 14 residues. The V end was cut by 5 bases, the J end by 8 bases, with 15 bases between. The CDR3 reads CASSVGRDEEKLFF. CDR3 sequence (DNA): TGTGCCAGTAGTGTCGGGAGGGATGAGGAAAAACTGTTTTTT.

This clone appeared a few times. The rearrangement joins TRBV30 to TRBJ1-2, with TRBD1 matching over 7 bases. V dropped 2 bases and J dropped 2; count of bases not matched to a gene: 8. The CDR3 extends over 15 amino acids. Germline assignment: CDR1 GTSNPN and CDR2 SVGIG (reference sequence). CDR3 sequence: CAWSLRQGDNYGYTF. The CDR3 DNA is TGTGCCTGGAGTCTCCGACAGGGAGACAACTATGGCTACACCTTC.

The chain joins TRBV2 to TRBJ2-3; TRBD2 aligns across 7 bases. CDR1 is SNHLY, CDR2 FYNNEI, per germline. Losses at the gene ends were 7 bases for V and 2 bases for J; bases not matched to a gene: 21. The CDR3 extends over 19 amino acids. The CDR3 reads CASKGRRGDRVGNTDTQYF. Here the CDR3 DNA reads TGTGCCAGCAAGGGAAGACGGGGGGACCGGGTCGGAAACACAGATACGCAGTATTTT.

This clone has only a few counts. This chain uses TRBV6-2 or TRBV6-3 with TRBJ2-2; TRBD2 matches at 11 bases. The length of the CDR3 is 15 residues. The V and J ends lost 0 bases and 6 bases, in that order; junction bases with no gene match: 0. CDR1 is MNHEY and CDR2 is SVGEGT in the germline V gene. The CDR3 loop reads CASSYSLAGAGELFF. CDR3 sequence (DNA): TGTGCCAGCAGTTACTCACTAGCGGGAGCCGGGGAGCTGTTTTTT.

V usage is TRBV5-4 and J usage is TRBJ1-5; 9 bases are shared with TRBD1. J was trimmed by 4 bases and V by 4 bases; bases with no gene match: 3. The CDR3 runs 14 residues. CDR1 and CDR2 (germline): SGHNT, YYREEE (reference sequence). Written as DNA, the CDR3 is TGTGCCAGCAGCGCCGGGACAGGGAATCAGCCCCAGCATTTT. Amino acids: CASSAGTGNQPQHF.

The rearrangement uses TRBV28 and TRBJ1-5; TRBD1 matches 7 bases. The CDR3 has 17 residues. Germline V gene sequence: CDR1 MDHEN, CDR2 SYDVKM. With V trimmed by 6 bases and J by 0 bases, 11 bases remained unmatched. The CDR3 sequence: CASSSNRDRNSNQPQHF. As DNA, the CDR3 is TGTGCCAGCAGCTCAAACCGGGACAGAAATAGCAATCAGCCCCAGCATTTT.

The table lists this clone with a few counts. The DNA for the CDR3 is TGTGCCAGTAGCAGACTAGCGGGAGGGGGCTACGAGCAGTACTTC. Its protein product is CASSRLAGGGYEQYF. The chain links TRBV19 to TRBJ2-7, with 14 positions matching TRBD2. V shed 6 bases and J 3 bases; nucleotides not matched to a gene: 4. There are 15 residues in the CDR3. In germline, CDR1 is LNHDA, CDR2 SQIVND (reference sequence).

The V call is TRBV28, the J call TRBJ2-7; TRBD2 might be the D (6 bases). With 8 bases removed from V and 5 bases from J, the gap between germline ends came to 13 bases. The CDR3 covers 12 residues. Germline V gene lookup returns CDR1 MDHEN and CDR2 SYDVKM. The CDR3 is CASRLGDHEQYF. The CDR3 DNA is TGTGCCAGCCGACTAGGGGACCACGAGCAGTACTTC. The full variable domain, rest sourced from reference TRBV28 and TRBJ2-7, is DVKVTQSSRYLVKRTGEKVFLECVQDMDHENMFWYRQDPGLGLRLIYFSYDVKMKEKGDIPEGYSVSREKKERFSLILESASTNQTSMYLCASRLGDHEQYFGPGTRLTVT.

V and J are TRBV18 and TRBJ1-4, with 8 bases matching TRBD1. J was trimmed by 7 bases and V by 5 bases; bases with no gene match: 21. Germline CDR1 reads KGHSH; CDR2 reads LQKENI. The CDR3 totals 19 residues. The CDR3 spells CASSSSDRVLSRMSEKLFF. The CDR3 coding sequence is TGTGCCAGCTCATCATCGGACAGGGTTTTGTCTCGTATGAGTGAAAAACTGTTTTTT.

The V and J genes are TRBV30 and TRBJ2-7; the match to TRBD1 covers 7 bases. The CDR3 consists of 13 residues. Germline loops: CDR1 GTSNPN, CDR2 SVGIG (reference sequence). V lost 1 base to trimming and J lost 2 bases; unmatched junction nucleotides: 2. The CDR3 coding sequence is TGTGCCTGGAGTGAGGGGGCAGCCTACGAGCAGTACTTC. As protein: CAWSEGAAYEQYF.